In this sample, the clone carrying this T cell receptor beta chain turned up a few times. This specimen belongs to a study of blood T cell repertoires in COVID-19. In the original processing: Nucleated cell counts were estimated from reference gene primer amplification. Clones were sequenced by immunoSEQ multiplex PCR, and TCRdb holds only the in-frame ones, with some missing. The DNA gave D and trimming, while V, J and clone size come from that table. The repertoire holds 130,000 to 150,000 clones, with 87% as singletons. Trimming shortened V by 0 bases and J by 0 bases, and 6 bases separated the two germline ends. Germline V gene lookup returns CDR1 SEHNR and CDR2 FQNEAQ (reference sequence). The CDR3 runs 15 residues.

The chain joins TRBV7-9 to TRBJ2-1; D not certain. Material for sequencing was peripheral blood. This TCR was recovered from a woman aged 40 to 55 with acute or convalescent COVID-19. CDR3: CASSLAPSSYNEQFF. The CDR3 nucleotides are TGTGCCAGCAGCTTAGCCCCGAGCTCCTACAATGAGCAGTTCTTC. The complete variable domain, with remaining parts taken from reference TRBV7-9 and TRBJ2-1, reads DTGVSQNPRHKITKRGQNVTFRCDPISEHNRLYWYRQTLGQGPEFLTYFQNEAQLEKSRLLSDRFSAERPKGSFSTLEIQRTEQGDSAMYLCASSLAPSSYNEQFFGPGTRLTVL.